This TCR beta chain derives from a study of Ad26.COV2.S vaccination and SARS-CoV-2 variants. As concerns this clone: A junction boundary mismatches the germline segment, possibly from a read error.

Documented treatment: over 15 received Ad26.COV2.S at low or high dose, single or two shots; roughly 5 received placebo; per-sample allocation not given. Sampling occurred on day 63 after the first vaccine or placebo injection. Assay used: immunoSEQ multiplex PCR; TCRdb lists only in-frame clones, some missing. The table shows about 350,000 clones, with approximately 86% occurring only once. CDR3 length: 14 amino acids. CDR1 is KGHSH, CDR2 LQKENI, per germline. The TCR sequence derives from a person between 18 and 65 years old who received the Ad26.COV2.S COVID-19 vaccine or a placebo. The sequences come from peripheral blood, collected in a trial of Ad26.COV2.S vaccine versus placebo. This chain links TRBV18 with TRBJ1-3; D unclear. DNA for the CDR3: TGTGCCAGCTCACCAAGAGAGTCTGCAAACACCATATATTTT. It yields the protein CASSPRESANTIYF.